Listed here are 16 T cell receptor beta chains from one sample, sequenced in a study of early T cells in non-severe SARS-CoV-2 infection. TCRdb called the 5' RACE reads again in MiXCR, with one record for every CDR3 protein. In the table there are about 40,000 distinct CDR3 sequences, about 6% of which are singletons. Sequences were derived from whole blood, sampled at baseline. These receptor sequences come from an adult who was a healthcare worker with PCR-confirmed SARS-CoV-2 infection or an uninfected control (not recorded which).

In this sample, this clonotype turned up many times. The J gene is TRBJ2-2, the V gene TRBV12-3 or TRBV12-4, with no clear D. The CDR3 covers 13 residues. V gave up 0 bases and J gave up 6 bases, with 5 bases separating them. The CDR3 bases are TGTGCCAGCAGTTTAGCAGGGTCCGGGGAGCTGTTTTTT. Translation gives CASSLAGSGELFF.

This clonotype was seen many times. This chain links TRBV5-1 with TRBJ1-3; no clear D gene. The germline CDR1 and CDR2 sequences are SGHRS and YFSETQ. The CDR3 runs to 12 residues. The V gene lost 4 bases and the J gene lost 4 bases, with 6 bases spanning the gap. The DNA of the CDR3 is TGCGCCAGCAGCGGACCCGGAAACACCATATATTTT. Protein product: CASSGPGNTIYF.

This clonotype was seen repeatedly, ten times or more. The chain joins TRBV6-6 to TRBJ1-2; TRBD1 is a possible D gene (5 bases). Germline V lookup: CDR1 MNHNY, CDR2 SVGAGI (reference sequence). Trimming cost V 7 bases and J 1 base, with 10 bases left between them. The CDR3 has 13 amino acids. The CDR3 DNA sequence: TGTGCCAGCAACCTCGACAGTAACTATGGCTACACCTTC. Translated, it gives CASNLDSNYGYTF.

This clonotype was found a few times. The chain combines TRBV2 with TRBJ1-1; 7 positions agree with TRBD1. V shed 7 bases and J 0 bases; nucleotides not matched to a gene: 8. Germline V gives CDR1 SNHLY, CDR2 FYNNEI. This CDR3 spans 15 amino acids. CDR3 sequence (DNA): TGTGCCAGCACCGGGACAGACGCCTTGAACACTGAAGCTTTCTTT. Its translation is CASTGTDALNTEAFF.

In this sample, this clonotype turned up many times. J is TRBJ2-3 and V is TRBV7-2; 9 positions match TRBD2. Germline CDR1 is SGHTA and CDR2 is FQGNSA. Unmatched junction bases numbered 4, after V lost 4 bases and J lost 2 bases. This CDR3 is 15 amino acids long. In DNA form, the CDR3 reads TGTGCCAGCAGCTCTCTAGCGGGGTTCACAGATACGCAGTATTTT. Amino acids: CASSSLAGFTDTQYF. The whole variable domain, remainder taken from reference TRBV7-2 and TRBJ2-3, is GAGVSQSPSNKVTEKGKDVELRCDPISGHTALYWYRQSLGQGLEFLIYFQGNSAPDKSGLPSDRFSAERTGGSVSTLTIQRTQQEDSAVYLCASSSLAGFTDTQYFGPGTRLTVL.

The sample holds many counts of this clonotype. This rearrangement joins TRBV20-1 to TRBJ2-4; possibly TRBD1 or TRBD2 for D (5 bases each). CDR1 is DFQATT and CDR2 is SNEGSKA in the germline V gene (reference sequence). Deletions cut 3 bases from V and 4 bases from J, with 16 bases between. The CDR3 extends over 15 amino acids. The CDR3 region is CSASLQGSGKNIQYF. The CDR3 DNA is TGCAGTGCTAGCCTCCAGGGATCGGGGAAAAACATTCAGTACTTC.

This clonotype has more than one count but fewer than ten. V usage is TRBV7-9 and J usage is TRBJ2-1; D remains unclear. There are 13 residues in the CDR3. Per germline, CDR1 SEHNR and CDR2 FQNEAQ (reference sequence). The V end was cut by 5 bases, the J end by 8 bases, with 13 bases between. The CDR3 region has the DNA TGTGCCAGCAGCGATAGCCCGGGCGATGAGCAGTTCTTC. Amino acids: CASSDSPGDEQFF.

This clonotype was recorded at least ten times. The chain couples TRBV11-2 to TRBJ2-7; D not resolved. V lost 5 bases, J lost 5 bases, and 10 bases lay in between. This CDR3 is 12 amino acids long. The germline gives CDR1 SGHAT, CDR2 FQNNGV. The CDR3 protein is CASSRIGNEQYF. DNA of the CDR3: TGTGCCAGCAGCCGCATTGGGAACGAGCAGTACTTC.

This clonotype has at least ten counts. V usage is TRBV5-8 and J usage is TRBJ2-3; D is tentatively TRBD1 or TRBD2 (7 bases each). CDR3 length equals 15 residues. V was shortened by 3 bases and J by 3 bases, with 14 bases between the two germline ends. Germline CDR1 SGHTS, CDR2 YDEGEE. The CDR3 sequence: CASSSGGERTDTQYF. The CDR3 DNA reads as TGTGCCAGCAGCTCAGGGGGGGAGAGGACAGATACGCAGTATTTT.

Only a few counts were recorded for this clonotype. The chain couples TRBV27 to TRBJ2-1; 7 bases are a match to TRBD2. The germline CDR1 and CDR2 sequences are MNHEY and SMNVEV (reference sequence). The trim removed 3 bases at V and 1 base at J, leaving 3 bases unmatched. The CDR3 loop spans 15 amino acids. CDR3 sequence: CASSFLAVSYNEQFF. In DNA, the CDR3 is TGTGCCAGCAGTTTCCTAGCGGTTTCCTACAATGAGCAGTTCTTC.

There are many counts of this clonotype. CDR3 residues: CASSSRDRGRTQYF. CDR3 in DNA: TGTGCCAGCAGTTCCCGGGACAGGGGTCGGACCCAGTACTTC. The rearrangement uses TRBV12-3 or TRBV12-4 and TRBJ2-5; 10 nucleotides line up with TRBD1. The junction had 6 bases not matched to a gene; V was cut back by 4 bases and J by 7 bases. CDR3 length equals 14 residues.

The chain couples TRBV19 to TRBJ2-1, with 7 bases that match TRBD2. This CDR3 has 16 amino acids. Germline V lookup: CDR1 LNHDA, CDR2 SQIVND (reference sequence). V shed 2 bases and J 6 bases; nucleotides not matched to a gene: 10. CDR3 region: CASSIWGTKEINEQFF. The CDR3 bases are TGTGCCAGTAGTATATGGGGGACTAAGGAGATCAATGAGCAGTTCTTC.

This clonotype was seen at least ten times. This rearrangement joins TRBV6-5 to TRBJ2-2; 7 bases line up with TRBD2. Germline CDR1 MNHEY, CDR2 SVGAGI. The CDR3 spans 17 residues. Trimming cost V 0 bases and J 0 bases; bases outside gene matches: 4. The CDR3 DNA reads TGTGCCAGCAGTTACTCGCTCGGGGGGTCGAACACCGGGGAGCTGTTTTTT. The encoded protein is CASSYSLGGSNTGELFF.

About this clonotype: A clone one base away is much larger, so this may be a read error. The chain has TRBV28 and TRBJ2-5; maybe TRBD2 (5 bases). V was cut by 3 bases and J by 5 bases, with 13 bases left in between. Germline lookup yields CDR1 MDHEN and CDR2 SYDVKM. This CDR3 is built from 14 residues. This CDR3 reads CASSLRSGCETQYF. The CDR3 nucleotides are TGTGCCAGCAGTTTGAGAAGCGGCTGCGAGACCCAGTACTTC. Full variable domain (rest looked up from reference TRBV28 and TRBJ2-5): DVKVTQSSRYLVKRTGEKVFLECVQDMDHENMFWYRQDPGLGLRLIYFSYDVKMKEKGDIPEGYSVSREKKERFSLILESASTNQTSMYLCASSLRSGCETQYFGPGTRLLVL.

The rearrangement uses TRBV9 and TRBJ2-7; 7 nucleotides match TRBD1. CDR3 length equals 15 residues. Germline V gene lookup returns CDR1 SGDLS and CDR2 YYNGEE. With 3 bases clipped from V and 6 bases from J, the junction kept 12 bases outside the gene matches. The CDR3 reads CASSALTGSLSEQYF. CDR3 coding DNA: TGTGCCAGCAGCGCCTTGACAGGGTCCCTTTCCGAGCAGTACTTC.

The V and J genes are TRBV7-2 and TRBJ2-2, with no clear D. V shed 4 bases and J shed 3 bases, with 9 bases lying between them. This CDR3 comprises 14 residues. From germline, CDR1 is SGHTA and CDR2 FQGNSA. The CDR3 here is CASSSPSYTGELFF. The CDR3 coding sequence is TGTGCCAGCAGCTCCCCTTCCTACACCGGGGAGCTGTTTTTT.